The 20 T cell receptor beta chains in this list originate from one sample, sequenced in a study of cytomegalovirus exposure and HLA in healthy donors. The PCR employed 60 Vbeta primers together with 13 Jbeta primers. Produced via immunoSEQ multiplex PCR; TCRdb's table is partial and in-frame only. The table has more than 80,000 clones, roughly two thirds seen once. Material: PBMCs. These receptors originate from a human donor in good health.

V is TRBV6-6 and J is TRBJ1-1; D not certain. CDR1 and CDR2 from the germline V gene are MNHNY and SVGAGI (reference sequence). V gave up 8 bases and J gave up 0 bases, with 7 bases separating them. The CDR3 covers 12 residues. The chain's CDR3 is CASGLLNTEAFF. The CDR3 DNA reads TGTGCCAGCGGGCTCTTGAACACTGAAGCTTTCTTT.

This clone has a single count. The rearrangement links TRBV19 to TRBJ1-1; D is perhaps TRBD1 (5 bases). Trimming cost V 4 bases and J 8 bases, with 11 bases left between them. In germline, CDR1 is LNHDA, CDR2 SQIVND (reference sequence). This CDR3 is 12 amino acids long. This chain's CDR3 is CASSNVGGEAFF. CDR3 nucleotides: TGTGCCAGTAGTAATGTGGGGGGAGAAGCTTTCTTT.

This sequence joins TRBV5-4 and TRBJ2-7, with 8 bases that match TRBD2. V shed 0 bases and J 9 bases; nucleotides not matched to a gene: 11. The CDR3 is 15 residues long. Germline loops: CDR1 SGHNT, CDR2 YYREEE (reference sequence). CDR3 sequence: CASSLELAGNQAQYF. CDR3 bases: TGTGCCAGCAGCTTGGAGCTAGCGGGCAACCAGGCGCAGTACTTC. The variable domain in full, with the rest retrieved from reference TRBV5-4 and TRBJ2-7, is ETGVTQSPTHLIKTRGQQVTLRCSSQSGHNTVSWYQQALGQGPQFIFQYYREEENGRGNFPPRFSGLQFPNYSSELNVNALELDDSALYLCASSLELAGNQAQYFGPGTRLTVT.

V gene TRBV18 combines with J gene TRBJ1-6; 7 nucleotides align to TRBD1. V shed 3 bases and J 6 bases; nucleotides not matched to a gene: 2. The germline V gene has CDR1 KGHSH and CDR2 LQKENI. The CDR3 is 14 amino acids. The DNA of the CDR3 is TGTGCCAGCTCACCGAGGGACAGTAATTCACCCCTCCACTTT. This gives the protein CASSPRDSNSPLHF. Full variable domain (outside the CDR3, taken from reference TRBV18 and TRBJ1-6): NAGVMQNPRHLVRRRGQEARLRCSPMKGHSHVYWYRQLPEEGLKFMVYLQKENIIDESGMPKERFSAEFPKEGPSILRIQQVVRGDSAAYFCASSPRDSNSPLHFGNGTRLTVT.

The V call is TRBV6-5, the J call TRBJ2-7, with a possible D match to TRBD2 (5 bases). V was shortened by 0 bases and J by 3 bases, with 12 bases between the two germline ends. CDR1 is MNHEY, CDR2 SVGAGI, per germline. This CDR3 is 15 amino acids long. CDR3: CASSYSGGGVYEQYF. As DNA, the CDR3 is TGTGCCAGCAGTTACTCGGGTGGAGGAGTCTACGAGCAGTACTTC.

This clone was observed a handful of times. The chain joins TRBV4-2 to TRBJ2-3, with a possible D match to TRBD2 (7 bases). V shed 3 bases and J shed 2 bases, with 12 bases lying between them. From germline, CDR1 is LGHNA and CDR2 YNFKEQ. The CDR3 covers 15 residues. CDR3 nucleotide sequence: TGTGCCAGCAGCCACAATCGGGGGGCCACAGATACGCAGTATTTT. It encodes CASSHNRGATDTQYF.

This clone was found a few times. The CDR3 here is CASSGLAVYNEQFF. DNA of the CDR3: TGTGCCAGCAGTGGACTAGCGGTTTACAATGAGCAGTTCTTC. V gene TRBV28 combines with J gene TRBJ2-1; 10 nucleotides align to TRBD2. Germline assignment: CDR1 MDHEN and CDR2 SYDVKM. The CDR3 runs 14 residues. Trimming at V came to 5 bases and at J to 4 bases, leaving 2 bases not matched to a gene.

The CDR3 DNA is TGCGCCAGCAGCTTGGATTCGGGGGGCTCCTACGAGCAGTACTTC. Protein sequence: CASSLDSGGSYEQYF. This chain joins TRBV5-1 and TRBJ2-7, with TRBD2 identical over 7 bases. The CDR3 is 15 amino acids. Germline V gene lookup returns CDR1 SGHRS and CDR2 YFSETQ. Trimming at V came to 0 bases and at J to 0 bases, leaving 3 bases not matched to a gene.

The chain couples TRBV29-1 to TRBJ2-1; TRBD2 matches 7 bases. CDR1 SQVTM and CDR2 ANQGSEA come from the germline V gene. The CDR3 length is 10 residues. The CDR3: CTGGGCEQFF. In DNA, the CDR3 is TGCACTGGGGGGGGGTGTGAGCAGTTCTTC.

V and J are TRBV6-5 and TRBJ2-2; the match to TRBD1 covers 7 bases. J was trimmed by 4 bases and V by 0 bases; bases with no gene match: 2. Looked up from germline, CDR1 is MNHEY and CDR2 is SVGAGI. The CDR3 runs 15 residues. CDR3 in DNA: TGTGCCAGCAGTTACTCAGGGGGCGGCACCGGGGAGCTGTTTTTT. Translation: CASSYSGGGTGELFF.

The chain has TRBV19 and TRBJ1-2, with D unresolved. Looked up from germline, CDR1 is LNHDA and CDR2 is SQIVND (reference sequence). The V end lost 4 bases, the J end lost 0 bases, and 9 bases lay between the germline ends. The CDR3 has 14 residues. CDR3 sequence reads: CASSNRGANYGYTF. In nucleotides, the CDR3 is TGTGCCAGTAGTAACCGGGGAGCTAACTATGGCTACACCTTC.

The chain recombines TRBV14 with TRBJ1-1; no definite D call. The CDR3 loop spans 14 amino acids. Trimming stripped 1 base from V and 6 bases from J, with 12 bases between. CDR1 and CDR2 from the germline V gene are SGHDN and FVKESK. In DNA form, the CDR3 reads TGTGCCAGCAGCCAAGTGATGGGAGGGCCTGAAGCTTTCTTT. Amino acid sequence: CASSQVMGGPEAFF. The full variable domain, in which reference TRBV14 and TRBJ1-1 provide the parts outside the CDR3, is EAGVTQFPSHSVIEKGQTVTLRCDPISGHDNLYWYRRVMGKEIKFLLHFVKESKQDESGMPNNRFLAERTGGTYSTLKVQPAELEDSGVYFCASSQVMGGPEAFFGQGTRLTVV.

V and J are TRBV30 and TRBJ1-1; 7 bases are shared with TRBD1. The germline CDR1 and CDR2 sequences are GTSNPN and SVGIG (reference sequence). The CDR3 contains 13 residues. The V segment lost 5 bases and the J segment 0 bases; nucleotides outside the gene matches: 3. DNA of the CDR3: TGTGCCTGGGTGGGACAGATGAACACTGAAGCTTTCTTT. Protein sequence: CAWVGQMNTEAFF.

This clone has just a few counts. The rearrangement links TRBV5-1 to TRBJ2-3; 12 bases match TRBD2. The CDR3 length is 17 residues. The V and J ends lost 0 bases and 0 bases, in that order; junction bases with no gene match: 2. Germline V lookup: CDR1 SGHRS, CDR2 YFSETQ. CDR3 sequence reads: CASSLGTSGDSTDTQYF. Here the CDR3 DNA reads TGCGCCAGCAGCTTGGGGACTAGCGGGGATAGCACAGATACGCAGTATTTT.

Turning to this clone: This specimen includes other DNA sequences encoding the same CDR3. The genes are TRBV18 and TRBJ1-5; D gene uncertain. With 6 bases removed from V and 0 bases from J, the gap between germline ends came to 12 bases. In germline, CDR1 is KGHSH, CDR2 LQKENI. This CDR3 comprises 15 residues. The CDR3 nucleotides read TGTGCCAGCTCCCACCAGAGGAATAGCAATCAGCCCCAGCATTTT. Amino acid sequence: CASSHQRNSNQPQHF. The full variable domain, rest sourced from reference TRBV18 and TRBJ1-5, is NAGVMQNPRHLVRRRGQEARLRCSPMKGHSHVYWYRQLPEEGLKFMVYLQKENIIDESGMPKERFSAEFPKEGPSILRIQQVVRGDSAAYFCASSHQRNSNQPQHFGDGTRLSIL.

The gene calls are TRBV12-2 and TRBJ2-7; no check of the table's D call, TRBD2, against the DNA was made. TRBV12-2 corresponds to a pseudogene. The CDR3 is 21 amino acids. The CDR3 is CASRLWVWVGLAGDTPYEQYF. The DNA for the CDR3 is TGTGCAAGTCGCTTATGGGTCTGGGTTGGACTAGCGGGGGACACCCCCTACGAGCAGTACTTC.

This clone was seen more than once but under ten times. The chain couples TRBV30 to TRBJ1-4, with D unresolved. This CDR3 spans 13 amino acids. Trimming took 2 bases from V and 5 from J, leaving 9 bases between them. Germline CDR1 and CDR2: GTSNPN and SVGIG (reference sequence). CDR3 nucleotide sequence: TGTGCCTGGAGTACCTCGGGGAATGAAAAACTGTTTTTT. It yields the protein CAWSTSGNEKLFF.

The rearrangement links TRBV27 to TRBJ2-5; TRBD2 matches at 12 bases. CDR1 and CDR2 (germline): MNHEY, SMNVEV (reference sequence). The trim removed 8 bases at V and 5 bases at J, leaving 6 bases unmatched. This CDR3 has 14 residues. DNA for the CDR3: TGTGCCAGCGGTAGACTAGCGGGGGCCGAGACCCAGTACTTC. It is translated as CASGRLAGAETQYF.

The rearrangement links TRBV9 to TRBJ2-6; D gene unclear. The V gene lost 0 bases and the J gene lost 3 bases, with 4 bases spanning the gap. The CDR3 loop spans 14 amino acids. CDR1 and CDR2 from the germline V gene are SGDLS and YYNGEE. CDR3 DNA: TGTGCCAGCAGCGTAGTTATTGGGGCCAACGTCCTGACTTTC. Protein: CASSVVIGANVLTF.

The chain joins TRBV4-3 to TRBJ1-4; 7 bases match TRBD1. CDR1 and CDR2 from the germline V gene are LGHNA and YSLEER. The V and J ends lost 4 bases and 8 bases, in that order; junction bases with no gene match: 10. The CDR3 runs 15 residues. CDR3 bases: TGCGCCAGCAGCCTATCGGCCGGGACAGCAGAAAAACTGTTTTTT. Translation: CASSLSAGTAEKLFF.